This TCR beta chain was identified in a study of blood T cell repertoires in COVID-19. Looking at the study overall: Researchers got acute and convalescent COVID-19 samples from the United States, Italy and Spain. PBMCs, B-cell-depleted T cells, or T cells provided the cDNA or gDNA that made up the material.

The CDR3 consists of 12 residues. Germline V lookup: CDR1 SQVTM, CDR2 ANQGSEA. J was trimmed by 15 bases and V by 6 bases; bases with no gene match: 5. Per the study methods: Nucleated cell counts were estimated from reference gene primer amplification. Measured with immunoSEQ multiplex PCR; TCRdb has only the in-frame clones, and not every one. The D gene and trimming were derived from the DNA, and the V and J assignments and clone size from that table. The data show approximately 180,000 clones, over 75% seen once. The TCR originated in a man in his 60s with acute or convalescent COVID-19. Source material: peripheral blood. The J gene is TRBJ2-1, the V gene TRBV29-1; TRBD2 matches 16 bases. The CDR3 spells CSVGTSGRDVFF. CDR3 nucleotides: TGCAGCGTGGGGACTAGCGGGAGGGACGTGTTCTTC.